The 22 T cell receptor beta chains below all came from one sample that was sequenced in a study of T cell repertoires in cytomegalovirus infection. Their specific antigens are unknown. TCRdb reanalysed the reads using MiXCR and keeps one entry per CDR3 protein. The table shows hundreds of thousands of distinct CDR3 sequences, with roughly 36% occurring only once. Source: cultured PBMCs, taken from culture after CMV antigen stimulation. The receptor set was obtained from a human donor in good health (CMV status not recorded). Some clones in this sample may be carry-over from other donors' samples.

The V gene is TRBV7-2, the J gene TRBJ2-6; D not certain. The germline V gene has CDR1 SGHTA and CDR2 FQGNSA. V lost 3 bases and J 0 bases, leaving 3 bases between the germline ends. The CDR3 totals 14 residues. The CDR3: CASSFDSGANVLTF. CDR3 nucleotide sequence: TGTGCCAGCAGCTTTGACTCTGGGGCCAACGTCCTGACTTTC.

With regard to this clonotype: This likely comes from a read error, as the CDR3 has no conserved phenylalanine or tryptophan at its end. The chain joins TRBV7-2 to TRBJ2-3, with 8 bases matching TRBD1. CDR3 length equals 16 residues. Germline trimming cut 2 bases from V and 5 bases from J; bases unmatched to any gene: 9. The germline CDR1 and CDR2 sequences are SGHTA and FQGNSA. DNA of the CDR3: TGTGCCAGCAGCTTACAGGGGGCAGTCTATTTAGATACGCAGTATTCT. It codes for CASSLQGAVYLDTQYS.

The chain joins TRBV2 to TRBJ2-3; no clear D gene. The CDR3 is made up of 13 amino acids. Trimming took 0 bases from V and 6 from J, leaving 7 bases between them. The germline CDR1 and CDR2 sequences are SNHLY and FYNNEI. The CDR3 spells CASSEAGGDTQYF. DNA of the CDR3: TGTGCCAGCAGTGAAGCTGGCGGCGATACGCAGTATTTT.

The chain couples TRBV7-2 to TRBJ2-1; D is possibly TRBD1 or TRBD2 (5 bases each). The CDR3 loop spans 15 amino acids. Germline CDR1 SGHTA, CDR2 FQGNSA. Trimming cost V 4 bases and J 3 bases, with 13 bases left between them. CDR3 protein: CASSSPGRSYNEQFF. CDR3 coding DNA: TGTGCCAGCAGCTCACCGGGACGAAGCTACAATGAGCAGTTCTTC.

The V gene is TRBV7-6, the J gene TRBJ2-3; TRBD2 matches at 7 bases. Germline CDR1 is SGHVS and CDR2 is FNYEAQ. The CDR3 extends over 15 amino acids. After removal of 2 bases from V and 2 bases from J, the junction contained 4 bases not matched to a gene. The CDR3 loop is CASSLLTSDTDTQYF. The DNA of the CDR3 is TGTGCCAGCAGCTTACTTACTAGCGACACAGATACGCAGTATTTT. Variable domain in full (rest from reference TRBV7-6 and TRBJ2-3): GAGVSQSPRYKVTKRGQDVALRCDPISGHVSLYWYRQALGQGPEFLTYFNYEAQQDKSGLPNDRFSAERPEGSISTLTIQRTEQRDSAMYRCASSLLTSDTDTQYFGPGTRLTVL.

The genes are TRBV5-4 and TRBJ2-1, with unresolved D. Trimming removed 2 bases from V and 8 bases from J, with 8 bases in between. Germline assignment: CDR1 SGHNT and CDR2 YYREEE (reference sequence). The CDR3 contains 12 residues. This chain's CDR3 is CASSFGLHEQFF. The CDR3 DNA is TGTGCCAGCAGCTTTGGTTTACATGAGCAGTTCTTC.

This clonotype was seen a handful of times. CDR3 residues: CASSSTPQGSAGYTF. The CDR3 DNA reads as TGCGCCAGCAGCTCAACGCCCCAGGGGAGTGCGGGCTACACCTTC. The V and J genes are TRBV5-1 and TRBJ1-2; possibly TRBD1 for D (6 bases). The CDR3 consists of 15 residues. The germline gives CDR1 SGHRS, CDR2 YFSETQ. V dropped 3 bases and J dropped 8 bases, with 20 bases sitting between them.

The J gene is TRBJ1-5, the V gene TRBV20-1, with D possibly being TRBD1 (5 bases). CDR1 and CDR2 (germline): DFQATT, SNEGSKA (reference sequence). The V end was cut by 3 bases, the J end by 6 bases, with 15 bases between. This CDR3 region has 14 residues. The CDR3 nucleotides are TGCAGTGCTAGGAAGGGACTGAGGGGTCAGCCCCAGCATTTT. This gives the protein CSARKGLRGQPQHF.

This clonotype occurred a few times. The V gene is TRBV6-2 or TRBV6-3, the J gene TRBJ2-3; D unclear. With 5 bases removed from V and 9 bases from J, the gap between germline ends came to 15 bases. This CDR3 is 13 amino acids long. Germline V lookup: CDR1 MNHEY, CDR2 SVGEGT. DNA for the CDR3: TGTGCCAGCAGTCCGGCACTTTTGCACACGCAGTATTTT. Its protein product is CASSPALLHTQYF.

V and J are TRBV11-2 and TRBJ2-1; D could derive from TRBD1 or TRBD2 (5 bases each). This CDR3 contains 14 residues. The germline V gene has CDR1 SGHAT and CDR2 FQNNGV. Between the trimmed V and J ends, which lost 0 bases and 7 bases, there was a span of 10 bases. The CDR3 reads CASSLDLWGNEQFF. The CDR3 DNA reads TGTGCCAGCAGCTTAGATCTTTGGGGGAATGAGCAGTTCTTC.

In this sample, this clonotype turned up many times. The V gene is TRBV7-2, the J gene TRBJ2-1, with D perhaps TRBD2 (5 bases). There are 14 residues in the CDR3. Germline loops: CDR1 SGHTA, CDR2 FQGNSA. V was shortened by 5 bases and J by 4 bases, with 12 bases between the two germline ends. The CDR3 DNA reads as TGTGCCAGCAGCCCATACGGGGTGTACAATGAGCAGTTCTTC. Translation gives CASSPYGVYNEQFF.

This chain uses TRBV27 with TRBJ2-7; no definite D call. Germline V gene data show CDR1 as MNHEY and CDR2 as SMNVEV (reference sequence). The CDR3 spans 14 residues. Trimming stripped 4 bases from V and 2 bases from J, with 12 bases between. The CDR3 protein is CASSSDDGPYEQYF. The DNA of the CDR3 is TGTGCCAGCAGTTCCGACGACGGGCCCTACGAGCAGTACTTC.

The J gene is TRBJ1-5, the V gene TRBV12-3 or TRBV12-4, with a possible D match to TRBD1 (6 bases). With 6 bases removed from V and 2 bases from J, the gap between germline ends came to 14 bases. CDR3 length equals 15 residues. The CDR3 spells CASRPGVRGNQPQHF. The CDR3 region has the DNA TGTGCCAGCAGGCCAGGGGTTCGGGGCAATCAGCCCCAGCATTTT.

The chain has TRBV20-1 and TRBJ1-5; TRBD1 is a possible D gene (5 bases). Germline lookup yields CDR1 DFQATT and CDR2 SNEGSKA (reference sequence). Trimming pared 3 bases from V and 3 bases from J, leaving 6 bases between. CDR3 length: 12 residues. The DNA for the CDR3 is TGCAGTGCTAGGACAGCCAATCAGCCCCAGCATTTT. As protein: CSARTANQPQHF.

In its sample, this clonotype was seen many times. The CDR3 protein is CASSLGFRGSNQPQHF. Written as DNA, the CDR3 is TGTGCCAGCAGCTTAGGCTTCAGGGGAAGCAATCAGCCCCAGCATTTT. The J gene is TRBJ1-5, the V gene TRBV7-8, with D perhaps matching TRBD1 (6 bases). The V and J ends lost 1 base and 1 base respectively, with 11 bases between them. Germline lookup yields CDR1 SGHVS and CDR2 FQNEAQ. The CDR3 loop spans 16 amino acids.

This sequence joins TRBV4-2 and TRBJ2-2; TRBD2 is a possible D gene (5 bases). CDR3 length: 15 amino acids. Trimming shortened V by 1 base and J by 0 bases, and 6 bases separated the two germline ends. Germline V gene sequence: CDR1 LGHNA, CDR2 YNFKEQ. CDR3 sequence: CASSQAGSNTGELFF. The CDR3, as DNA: TGTGCCAGCAGCCAAGCGGGATCGAACACCGGGGAGCTGTTTTTT.

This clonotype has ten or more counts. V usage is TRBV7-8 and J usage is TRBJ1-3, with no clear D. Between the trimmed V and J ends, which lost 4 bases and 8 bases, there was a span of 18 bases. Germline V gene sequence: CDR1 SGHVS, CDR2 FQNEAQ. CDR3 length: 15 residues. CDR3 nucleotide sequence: TGTGCCAGCAGCTCCAGCCGGACGGAGGGTCACACCATATATTTT. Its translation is CASSSSRTEGHTIYF.

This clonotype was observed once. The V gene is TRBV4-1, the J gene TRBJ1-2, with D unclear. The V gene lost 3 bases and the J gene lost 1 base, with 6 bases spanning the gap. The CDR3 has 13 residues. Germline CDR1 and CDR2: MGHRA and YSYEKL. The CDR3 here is CASSQGVNYGYTF. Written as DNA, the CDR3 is TGCGCCAGCAGCCAGGGAGTTAACTATGGCTACACCTTC.

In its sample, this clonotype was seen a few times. The CDR3 DNA follows: TGTGCCAGCAGTAAGGGGGGGGCGGGGGCCAACGTCCTGACTTTC. Protein product: CASSKGGAGANVLTF. The chain employs TRBV27 and TRBJ2-6; a weak D match, TRBD2 (7 bases). The CDR3 consists of 15 residues. Germline CDR1 reads MNHEY; CDR2 reads SMNVEV (reference sequence). V dropped 5 bases and J dropped 4 bases, with 12 bases sitting between them.

The CDR3 region is CASSEGTSGSSNEQFF. The DNA of the CDR3 is TGTGCCAGCAGTGAAGGGACTAGCGGGAGCTCGAATGAGCAGTTCTTC. The V call is TRBV2, the J call TRBJ2-1; the match to TRBD2 covers 13 bases. The CDR3 runs to 16 residues. V trimming: 1 base; J trimming: 7 bases; junction bases outside the gene matches: 4. From germline, CDR1 is SNHLY and CDR2 FYNNEI.

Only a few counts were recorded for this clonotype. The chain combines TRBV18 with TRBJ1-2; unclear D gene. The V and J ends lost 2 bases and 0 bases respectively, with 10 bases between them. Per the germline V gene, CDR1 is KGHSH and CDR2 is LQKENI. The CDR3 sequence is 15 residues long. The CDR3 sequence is CASSPSTDPNYGYTF. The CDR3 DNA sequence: TGTGCCAGCTCACCAAGTACAGATCCTAACTATGGCTACACCTTC.

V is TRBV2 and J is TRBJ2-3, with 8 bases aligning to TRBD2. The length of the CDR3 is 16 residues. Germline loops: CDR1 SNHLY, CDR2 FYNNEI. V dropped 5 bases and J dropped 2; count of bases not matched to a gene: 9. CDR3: CASSSPAGAFTDTQYF. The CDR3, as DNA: TGTGCCAGCAGTTCCCCAGCGGGGGCCTTCACAGATACGCAGTATTTT.